The 11 T cell receptor beta chains below were found in one sample sequenced in a study of CD8+ T cells in alopecia areata. RNA extraction was followed by reverse transcription into cDNA, which acted as the sequencing template. Generated by immunoSEQ multiplex PCR, the TCRdb table keeps only in-frame clones and is missing some. The sample presents 90,000 to 130,000 clones, none singletons. The sample consisted of lesional skin. These receptors came from a C3H/HeJ mouse with alopecia areata. MHC haplotype of the mouse line: H2-k.

The sample holds a few counts of this clone. The listed genes are named as in mouse. The sequence runs out 4 residues before the end of the CDR3; the remainder is reconstructed from the germline J gene. The gene calls are TRBV13-3 and TRBJ2-5, with 8 nucleotides matching TRBD1. The germline V gene encodes CDR1 NNHDY and CDR2 SYVADS. V dropped 7 bases and J dropped 0; count of bases not matched to a gene: 4. CDR3 length equals 14 residues. The DNA read from the CDR3 is TGTGCCAGCGGACAGGGAATTAACCAAGAC. It is translated as CASGQGINQD. The complete CDR3 protein is CASGQGINQDTQYF.

Notes on this clone: Gene and germline names: mouse. The sequenced fragment ends 4 residues before the CDR3 boundary, so the rest is inferred from the germline J gene. The chain links TRBV13-3 to TRBJ2-4; D might be TRBD2 (6 bases). From germline, CDR1 is NNHDY and CDR2 SYVADS. V gave up 3 bases and J gave up 0 bases, with 11 bases separating them. This CDR3 has 15 residues. The CDR3 protein is CASSVPTGSQNTLYF. The CDR3 bases that were read are TGTGCCAGCAGTGTGCCGACTGGTAGTCAAAAC.

This clone occurred a few times. The gene symbols are mouse symbols. The CDR3 region is CTCSAGVGTEVFF. The sequenced CDR3 bases are TGCACCTGCAGTGCAGGGGTTGGCACA. V and J are TRBV1 and TRBJ1-1; D unresolved. The CDR3 end is not reached by the read, which stops 4 residues before it; the germline J gene fills it in. From germline, CDR1 is NSQYPW and CDR2 LRSPGD (reference sequence). The ends were cut back, 1 base at V and 4 bases at J, with 7 bases in the middle. The CDR3 sequence is 13 residues long.

A note on this clone: Gene names and germline match the mouse. Read sequence stops 4 residues before the CDR3 end, and the germline J gene provides the missing end. The V gene is TRBV17, the J gene TRBJ2-4, with D perhaps TRBD2 (6 bases). Looked up from germline, CDR1 is MNHDT and CDR2 is YYDKIL. The CDR3 is 12 residues long. The sequenced part of the CDR3 DNA is TGTGCTAGCAGTAGTGGGGGAAAC. It codes for CASSSGGN. The entire CDR3 protein is CASSSGGNTLYF. The variable domain in full, completed from reference TRBV17 and TRBJ2-4, reads DTTVKQNPRYKLARVGKPVNLICSQTMNHDTMYWYQKKPNQAPKLLLFYYDKILNREADTFEKFQSSRPNNSFCSLYIGSAGLEYSAMYLCASSSGGNTLYFGAGTRLSVL.

In the case of this clone: Germline and genes here are mouse. Read data end 4 residues before the CDR3 end; the end is taken from the germline J gene. The chain combines TRBV13-1 with TRBJ1-2; TRBD1 aligns across 10 bases. V gave up 1 base and J gave up 4 bases; unmatched junction bases: 4. There are 15 residues in the CDR3. Germline V CDR1 and CDR2: NSHNY, SYGAGN. The CDR3 is CASSDRQGAGSDYTF. The CDR3 DNA, read in part, is TGTGCCAGCAGTGATAGACAGGGGGCCGGCTCC.

This clone was picked up a small number of times. The protein TCRdb lists differs from the translation of the DNA at residue 11; the protein given here is translated from the DNA itself. Germline and genes: mouse. The observed sequence ends 3 residues before the CDR3 terminus, with the missing tail filled in from the germline J gene. The chain recombines TRBV13-1 with TRBJ1-6; 7 bases are a match to TRBD1. TRBJ1-6 is given ORF status, its function remaining uncertain. The germline gives CDR1 NSHNY, CDR2 SYGAGN. The CDR3 totals 14 residues. Germline trimming cut 4 bases from V and 7 bases from J; bases unmatched to any gene: 5. The CDR3 loop reads CASSQGQKNSPLYF. The DNA read from the CDR3 is TGTGCCAGCAGTCAGGGACAGAAGAATTCGCCC.

This clone came up a few times. Mouse gene names apply. The CDR3 is cut off 4 residues early in the read; its end comes from the germline J gene. The chain couples TRBV13-3 to TRBJ2-3; tentatively, D is TRBD1 (8 bases). Trimming stripped 5 bases from V and 0 bases from J, with 16 bases between. Per the germline V gene, CDR1 is NNHDY and CDR2 is SYVADS. This CDR3 has 16 amino acids. The DNA read from the CDR3 is TGTGCCAGCAGCCACTACAGGGGGGGTAGTGCAGAA. Translating gives CASSHYRGGSAE. The CDR3, in full, reads CASSHYRGGSAETLYF.

Concerning this clone: Mouse gene names apply. The CDR3 is cut off 4 residues early in the read; its end comes from the germline J gene. The rearrangement links TRBV19 to TRBJ2-1, with TRBD2 matching 7 bases. Germline V gene sequence: CDR1 FNHDT, CDR2 SITEND (reference sequence). CDR3 length: 15 amino acids. Trimming took 1 base from V and 3 from J; bases not matched to a gene: 4. The sequenced part of the CDR3 DNA is TGTGCCAGCAGTATAATCCGGGGGGGCTATGCT. It is translated as CASSIIRGGYA. The full-length CDR3 reads as CASSIIRGGYAEQFF.

This clone has a count of ten or more. Any gene name here is a mouse gene name. The missing CDR3 end, 4 residues past where the read stops, is filled in from the germline J gene. The V gene is TRBV31, the J gene TRBJ2-7; TRBD2 agrees at 9 bases. V shed 0 bases and J 3 bases; nucleotides not matched to a gene: 0. The CDR3 is 13 residues long. Per the germline V gene, CDR1 is GKSSPN and CDR2 is SITVG. The CDR3 here is CAWSLWGGYEQYF. Incomplete CDR3 DNA: TGTGCCTGGAGTCTCTGGGGGGGCTAT.

This clone came up a few times. Gene names and germline refer to mouse. The read ends 4 residues early relative to the CDR3; the germline J gene fills the gap. The chain couples TRBV1 to TRBJ2-7; 9 positions agree with TRBD1. This CDR3 spans 15 amino acids. From germline, CDR1 is NSQYPW and CDR2 LRSPGD (reference sequence). Here the CDR3 reads CTCSAVGTGNDEQYF. CDR3 bases read: TGCACCTGCAGTGCAGTGGGGACAGGGAATGAT.

This clone was observed a handful of times. At residue 13, the TCRdb amino acid sequence and the translated nucleotide sequence differ, so the protein here is the DNA translation. Gene and germline names: mouse. The CDR3 loop is CASSLGTGRTGNTLYF. Partial CDR3 DNA: TGTGCCAGCTCTCTCGGGACAGGGAGGACTGGAAATACG. This chain connects TRBV12-1 to TRBJ1-3; TRBD1 matches 9 bases. Read data end 3 residues before the CDR3 end; the end is taken from the germline J gene. The germline V gene has CDR1 SGHSN and CDR2 HYEKVE. With 0 bases clipped from V and 2 bases from J, the junction kept 4 bases outside the gene matches. This CDR3 contains 16 residues.